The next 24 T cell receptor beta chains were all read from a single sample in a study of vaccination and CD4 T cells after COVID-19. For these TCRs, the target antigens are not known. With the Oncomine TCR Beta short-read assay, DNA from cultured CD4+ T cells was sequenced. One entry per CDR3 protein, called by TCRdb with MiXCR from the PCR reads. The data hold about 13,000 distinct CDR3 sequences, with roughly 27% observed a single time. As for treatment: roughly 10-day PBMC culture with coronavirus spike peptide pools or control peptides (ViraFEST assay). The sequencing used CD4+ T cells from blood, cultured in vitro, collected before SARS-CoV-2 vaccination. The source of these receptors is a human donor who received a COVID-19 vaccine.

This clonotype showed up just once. CDR3 DNA sequence: TGTGCCAGCAGTCTAAGCGGGGGGCCCTACAATGAGCAGTTCTTC. Protein product: CASSLSGGPYNEQFF. The chain has TRBV9 and TRBJ2-1; TRBD2 aligns across 9 bases. Per the germline V gene, CDR1 is SGDLS and CDR2 is YYNGEE. Trimming removed 5 bases from V and 2 bases from J; junction bases left unmatched: 5. This CDR3 region has 15 residues.

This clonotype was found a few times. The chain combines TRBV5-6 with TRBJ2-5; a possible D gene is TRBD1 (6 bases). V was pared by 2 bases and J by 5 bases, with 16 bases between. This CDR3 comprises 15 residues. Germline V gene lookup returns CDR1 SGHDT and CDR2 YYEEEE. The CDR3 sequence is CASSLLPGETETQYF. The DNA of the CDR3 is TGTGCCAGCAGCTTACTTCCAGGGGAGACGGAGACCCAGTACTTC. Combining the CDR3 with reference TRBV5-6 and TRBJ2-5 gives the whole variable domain DAGVTQSPTHLIKTRGQQVTLRCSPKSGHDTVSWYQQALGQGPQFIFQYYEEEERQRGNFPDRFSGHQFPNYSSELNVNALLLGDSALYLCASSLLPGETETQYFGPGTRLLVL.

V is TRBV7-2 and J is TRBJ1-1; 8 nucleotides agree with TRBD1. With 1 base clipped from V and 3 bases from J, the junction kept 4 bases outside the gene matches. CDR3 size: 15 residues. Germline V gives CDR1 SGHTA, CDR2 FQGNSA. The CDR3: CASSLDQGADTEAFF. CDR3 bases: TGTGCCAGCAGCTTAGACCAGGGGGCGGACACTGAAGCTTTCTTT.

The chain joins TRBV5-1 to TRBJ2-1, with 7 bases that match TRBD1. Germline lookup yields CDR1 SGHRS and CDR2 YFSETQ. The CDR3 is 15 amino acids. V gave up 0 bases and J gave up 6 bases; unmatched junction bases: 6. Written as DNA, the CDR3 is TGCGCCAGCAGCTTGGGGACAGGCAAGGGCAATGAGCAGTTCTTC. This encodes CASSLGTGKGNEQFF.

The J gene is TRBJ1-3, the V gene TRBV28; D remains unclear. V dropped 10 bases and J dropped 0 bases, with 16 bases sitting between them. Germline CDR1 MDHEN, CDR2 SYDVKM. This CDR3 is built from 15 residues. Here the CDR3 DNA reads TGTGCCACCGGGGAGGTTTCTTCCTCTGGAAACACCATATATTTT. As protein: CATGEVSSSGNTIYF. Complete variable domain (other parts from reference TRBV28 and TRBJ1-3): DVKVTQSSRYLVKRTGEKVFLECVQDMDHENMFWYRQDPGLGLRLIYFSYDVKMKEKGDIPEGYSVSREKKERFSLILESASTNQTSMYLCATGEVSSSGNTIYFGEGSWLTVV.

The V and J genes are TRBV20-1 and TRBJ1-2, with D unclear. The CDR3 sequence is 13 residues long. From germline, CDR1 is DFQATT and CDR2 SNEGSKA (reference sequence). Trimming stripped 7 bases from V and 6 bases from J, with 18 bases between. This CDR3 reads CSGKKMEGNGYTF. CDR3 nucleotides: TGCAGTGGTAAGAAAATGGAGGGCAATGGCTACACCTTC.

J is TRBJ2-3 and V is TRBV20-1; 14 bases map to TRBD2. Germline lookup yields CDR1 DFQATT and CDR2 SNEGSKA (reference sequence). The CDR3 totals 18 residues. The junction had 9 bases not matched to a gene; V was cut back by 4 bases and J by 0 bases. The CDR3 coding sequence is TGCAGTGCTAAGCCGGGACTAGCGGGGGTCCTTAGCACAGATACGCAGTATTTT. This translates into CSAKPGLAGVLSTDTQYF.

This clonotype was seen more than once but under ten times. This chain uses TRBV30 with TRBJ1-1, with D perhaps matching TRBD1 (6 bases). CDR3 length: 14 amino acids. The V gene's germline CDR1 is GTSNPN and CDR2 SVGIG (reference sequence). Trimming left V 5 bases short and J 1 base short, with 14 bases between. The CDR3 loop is CAWHAPTGNTEAFF. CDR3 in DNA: TGTGCCTGGCATGCCCCGACAGGGAACACTGAAGCTTTCTTT.

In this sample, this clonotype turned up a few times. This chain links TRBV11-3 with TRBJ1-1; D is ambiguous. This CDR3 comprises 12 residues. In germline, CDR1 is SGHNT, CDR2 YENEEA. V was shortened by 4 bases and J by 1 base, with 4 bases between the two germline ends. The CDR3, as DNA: TGTGCCAGCAGCTCATCGAACACTGAAGCTTTCTTT. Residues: CASSSSNTEAFF.

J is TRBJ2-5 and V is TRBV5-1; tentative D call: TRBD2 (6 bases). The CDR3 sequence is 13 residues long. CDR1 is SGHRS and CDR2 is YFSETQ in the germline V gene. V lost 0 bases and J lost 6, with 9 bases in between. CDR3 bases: TGCGCCAGCAGCTTGGACGGGGGTAAGACCCAGTACTTC. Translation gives CASSLDGGKTQYF. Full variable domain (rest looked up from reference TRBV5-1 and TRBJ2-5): KAGVTQTPRYLIKTRGQQVTLSCSPISGHRSVSWYQQTPGQGLQFLFEYFSETQRNKGNFPGRFSGRQFSNSRSEMNVSTLELGDSALYLCASSLDGGKTQYFGPGTRLLVL.

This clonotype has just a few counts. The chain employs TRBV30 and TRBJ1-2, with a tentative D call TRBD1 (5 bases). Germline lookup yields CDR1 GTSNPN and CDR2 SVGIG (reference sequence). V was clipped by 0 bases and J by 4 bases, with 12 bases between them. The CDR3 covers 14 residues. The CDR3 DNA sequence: TGTGCCTGGAGTGTACCCCAGGGTCCCTATGGCTACACCTTC. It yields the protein CAWSVPQGPYGYTF.

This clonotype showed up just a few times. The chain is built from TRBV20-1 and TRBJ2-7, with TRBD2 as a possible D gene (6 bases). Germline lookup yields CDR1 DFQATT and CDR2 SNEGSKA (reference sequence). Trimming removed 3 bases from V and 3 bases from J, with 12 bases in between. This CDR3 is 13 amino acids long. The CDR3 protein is CSASGGMGYEQYF. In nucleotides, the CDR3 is TGCAGTGCTAGCGGGGGAATGGGCTACGAGCAGTACTTC.

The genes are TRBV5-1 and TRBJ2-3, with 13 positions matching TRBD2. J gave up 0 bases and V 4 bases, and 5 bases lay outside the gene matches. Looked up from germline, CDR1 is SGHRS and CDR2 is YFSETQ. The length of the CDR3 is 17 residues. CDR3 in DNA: TGCGCCAGCAGCGGGACTAGCGGGGAGACTAGCACAGATACGCAGTATTTT. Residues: CASSGTSGETSTDTQYF.

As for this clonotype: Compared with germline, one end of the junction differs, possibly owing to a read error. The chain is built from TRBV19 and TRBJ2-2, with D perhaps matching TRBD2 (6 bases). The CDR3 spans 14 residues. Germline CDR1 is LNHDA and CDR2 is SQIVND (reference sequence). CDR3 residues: CASSWAANTGGLFF. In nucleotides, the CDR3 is TGTGCCAGTAGTTGGGCTGCGAACACCGGGGGGCTGTTTTTT. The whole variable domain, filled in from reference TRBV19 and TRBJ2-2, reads DGGITQSPKYLFRKEGQNVTLSCEQNLNHDAMYWYRQDPGQGLRLIYYSQIVNDFQKGDIAEGYSVSREKKESFPLTVTSAQKNPTAFYLCASSWAANTGGLFFGEGSRLTVL.

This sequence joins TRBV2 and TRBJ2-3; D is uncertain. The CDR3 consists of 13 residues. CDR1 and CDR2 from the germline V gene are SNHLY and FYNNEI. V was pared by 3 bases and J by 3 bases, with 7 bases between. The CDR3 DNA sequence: TGTGCCAGCAGTGACCCCCCGACAGATACGCAGTATTTT. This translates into CASSDPPTDTQYF.

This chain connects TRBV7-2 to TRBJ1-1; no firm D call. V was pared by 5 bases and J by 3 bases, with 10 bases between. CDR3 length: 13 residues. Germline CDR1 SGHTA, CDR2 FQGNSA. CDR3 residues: CASSGKIDTEAFF. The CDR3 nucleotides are TGTGCCAGCAGCGGCAAGATAGACACTGAAGCTTTCTTT.

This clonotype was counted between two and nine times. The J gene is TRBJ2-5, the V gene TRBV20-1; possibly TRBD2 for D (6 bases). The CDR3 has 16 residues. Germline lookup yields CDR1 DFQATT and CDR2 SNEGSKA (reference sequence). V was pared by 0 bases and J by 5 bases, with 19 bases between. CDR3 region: CSARDTGRQSGETQYF. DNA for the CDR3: TGCAGTGCTAGAGATACCGGACGCCAGAGCGGGGAGACCCAGTACTTC.

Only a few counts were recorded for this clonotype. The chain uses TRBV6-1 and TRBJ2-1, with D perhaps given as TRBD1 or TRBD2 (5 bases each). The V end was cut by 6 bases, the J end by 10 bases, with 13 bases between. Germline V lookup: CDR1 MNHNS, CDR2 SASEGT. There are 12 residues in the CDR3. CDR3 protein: CASRAYGTEQFF. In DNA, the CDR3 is TGTGCCAGCAGGGCCTACGGGACGGAGCAGTTCTTC.

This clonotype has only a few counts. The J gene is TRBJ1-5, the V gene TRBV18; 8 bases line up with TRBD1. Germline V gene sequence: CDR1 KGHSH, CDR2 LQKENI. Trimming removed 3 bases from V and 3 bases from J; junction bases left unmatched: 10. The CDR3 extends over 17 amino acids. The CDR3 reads CASSPFRQGASNQPQHF. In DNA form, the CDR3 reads TGTGCCAGCTCACCGTTTCGGCAGGGGGCCTCCAATCAGCCCCAGCATTTT.

CDR3 protein: CASSGPARQETQYF. CDR3 DNA: TGTGCCAGCAGTGGGCCCGCCCGCCAAGAGACCCAGTACTTC. V gene TRBV2 combines with J gene TRBJ2-5, with D unresolved. CDR1 and CDR2 from the germline V gene are SNHLY and FYNNEI. CDR3 length equals 14 residues. V was shortened by 4 bases and J by 1 base, with 10 bases between the two germline ends.

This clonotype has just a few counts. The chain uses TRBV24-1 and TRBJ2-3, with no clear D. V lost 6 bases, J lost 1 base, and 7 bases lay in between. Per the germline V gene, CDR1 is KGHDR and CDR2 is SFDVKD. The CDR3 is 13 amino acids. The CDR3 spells CATSIPGTDTQYF. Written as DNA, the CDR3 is TGTGCCACCAGTATCCCAGGCACAGATACGCAGTATTTT.

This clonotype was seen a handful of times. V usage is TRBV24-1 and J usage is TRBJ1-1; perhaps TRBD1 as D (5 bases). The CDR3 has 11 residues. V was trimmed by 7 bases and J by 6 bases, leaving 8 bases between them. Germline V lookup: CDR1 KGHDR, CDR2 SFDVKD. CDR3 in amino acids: CATRLGAEAFF. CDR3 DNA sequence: TGTGCCACCAGGCTAGGGGCTGAAGCTTTCTTT.

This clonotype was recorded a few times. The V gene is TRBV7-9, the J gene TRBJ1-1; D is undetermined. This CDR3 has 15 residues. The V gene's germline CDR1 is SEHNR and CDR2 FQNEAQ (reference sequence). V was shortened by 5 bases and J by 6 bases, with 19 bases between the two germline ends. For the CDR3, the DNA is TGTGCCAGCAGCCCCCGGACGGGGATTTATGCTGAAGCTTTCTTT. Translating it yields CASSPRTGIYAEAFF.

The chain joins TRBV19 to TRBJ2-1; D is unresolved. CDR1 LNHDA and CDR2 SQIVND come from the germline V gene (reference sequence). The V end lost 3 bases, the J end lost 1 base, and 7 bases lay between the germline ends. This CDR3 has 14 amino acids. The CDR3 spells CASSMSVSYNEQFF. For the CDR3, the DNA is TGTGCCAGTAGTATGAGCGTTTCCTACAATGAGCAGTTCTTC. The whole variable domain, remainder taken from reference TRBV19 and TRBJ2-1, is DGGITQSPKYLFRKEGQNVTLSCEQNLNHDAMYWYRQDPGQGLRLIYYSQIVNDFQKGDIAEGYSVSREKKESFPLTVTSAQKNPTAFYLCASSMSVSYNEQFFGPGTRLTVL.